The 14 T cell receptor beta chains below all came from one sample that was sequenced in a study of T cell responses to AZD1222 COVID-19 vaccine. Data came from immunoSEQ multiplex PCR; TCRdb stores just in-frame clones and leaves some out. The sample has about 120,000 clones, approximately 92% seen once. The source was peripheral blood, collected 28 days after the second AZD1222 dose. The receptors derive from an adult who received the AZD1222 COVID-19 vaccine.

As DNA, the CDR3 is TGCGCCAGCAGCCAAGATCGGTTGGCAGGGGGCGGCTATGGCTACACCTTC. Its translation is CASSQDRLAGGGYGYTF. The rearrangement links TRBV4-1 to TRBJ1-2, with 8 bases matching TRBD1. Germline trimming cut 0 bases from V and 4 bases from J; bases unmatched to any gene: 10. Germline V lookup: CDR1 MGHRA, CDR2 YSYEKL. This CDR3 is 17 amino acids long.

The V gene is TRBV10-3, the J gene TRBJ2-7; D not certain. The CDR3 runs to 13 residues. The V gene's germline CDR1 is ENHRY and CDR2 SYGVKD. The germline V and J ends were trimmed by 2 bases and 6 bases, with 11 bases remaining between them. CDR3 region: CAISEATASEQYF. The CDR3 bases are TGTGCCATCAGTGAGGCTACAGCCTCCGAGCAGTACTTC.

This CDR3 reads CASRLGAGVGTDTQYF. As DNA, the CDR3 is TGTGCCAGCAGGCTGGGGGCGGGAGTAGGAACAGATACGCAGTATTTT. The V and J genes are TRBV27 and TRBJ2-3; a weak D match, TRBD2 (7 bases). The CDR3 totals 16 residues. Between the trimmed V and J ends, which lost 6 bases and 3 bases, there was a span of 19 bases. Germline V CDR1 and CDR2: MNHEY, SMNVEV (reference sequence).

The chain uses TRBV6-4 and TRBJ2-3; TRBD1 matches at 9 bases. The CDR3 is made up of 15 amino acids. Germline assignment: CDR1 MRHNA and CDR2 SNTAGT. V lost 2 bases and J lost 5; bases outside the gene matches: 5. The CDR3 DNA reads as TGTGCCAGCAGTGACACCGGGACAGGGATAGATACGCAGTATTTT. Its translation: CASSDTGTGIDTQYF.

This sequence joins TRBV11-2 and TRBJ2-3, with 8 bases identical to TRBD1. The CDR3 loop spans 16 amino acids. Germline V gene sequence: CDR1 SGHAT, CDR2 FQNNGV. The ends lost 1 base at V and 4 bases at J; junction bases unmatched: 7. The CDR3 coding sequence is TGTGCCAGCAGCTTAGTGAACAGGGGGGTTGCAGATACGCAGTATTTT. It translates to CASSLVNRGVADTQYF.

V is TRBV27 and J is TRBJ1-2, with TRBD1 identical over 8 bases. CDR3 length: 18 amino acids. Germline V lookup: CDR1 MNHEY, CDR2 SMNVEV (reference sequence). The junction had 17 bases not matched to a gene; V was cut back by 0 bases and J by 8 bases. The DNA for the CDR3 is TGTGCCAGCAGTTTATCCGCTGGACAGGGCGGCGAAAGGAAGGGCTACACCTTC. As protein: CASSLSAGQGGERKGYTF.

The chain recombines TRBV24-1 with TRBJ2-3; D could derive from TRBD1 or TRBD2 (5 bases each). The CDR3 runs 16 residues. The germline V and J ends were trimmed by 2 bases and 6 bases, with 17 bases remaining between them. Germline CDR1 is KGHDR and CDR2 is SFDVKD. In nucleotides, the CDR3 is TGTGCCACCAGTGATTCGGGGCCCCTTACGTTGGATACGCAGTATTTT. Amino acid sequence: CATSDSGPLTLDTQYF.

V gene TRBV29-1 combines with J gene TRBJ2-1; 11 bases are shared with TRBD2. V lost 6 bases and J lost 5; bases outside the gene matches: 3. Germline V gene data show CDR1 as SQVTM and CDR2 as ANQGSEA. CDR3 length: 13 amino acids. For the CDR3, the DNA is TGCAGCGTGGGACTAGCGGAAAACAATGAGCAGTTCTTC. Residues: CSVGLAENNEQFF.

The V call is TRBV5-8, the J call TRBJ2-7, with unresolved D. The germline gives CDR1 SGHTS, CDR2 YDEGEE. The CDR3 runs 15 residues. V lost 5 bases to trimming and J lost 1 base, with 16 bases between them. The CDR3 region has the DNA TGTGCCAGCAGGTTACGTTTCAGGAGTTCCTACGAGCAGTACTTC. This encodes CASRLRFRSSYEQYF.

As to this clone: Additional DNA sequences in this sample encode the identical CDR3. This chain uses TRBV19 with TRBJ2-1; the D gene is possibly TRBD1 (5 bases). Germline assignment: CDR1 LNHDA and CDR2 SQIVND (reference sequence). The CDR3 sequence is 15 residues long. V lost 6 bases and J lost 0, with 12 bases in between. The CDR3 spells CASSMGQSSYNEQFF. Here the CDR3 DNA reads TGTGCCAGTAGCATGGGGCAGAGCTCCTACAATGAGCAGTTCTTC.

The rearrangement uses TRBV6-5 and TRBJ1-5; 7 bases are a match to TRBD1. This CDR3 has 15 amino acids. J was trimmed by 2 bases and V by 6 bases; bases with no gene match: 7. Germline V gene sequence: CDR1 MNHEY, CDR2 SVGAGI. CDR3 region: CASRPPGGGNQPQHF. The CDR3 DNA reads TGTGCCAGCAGGCCCCCAGGGGGGGGCAATCAGCCCCAGCATTTT.

The chain combines TRBV28 with TRBJ2-1; TRBD2 agrees at 10 bases. This CDR3 region has 21 residues. The V segment lost 3 bases and the J segment 3 bases; nucleotides outside the gene matches: 20. From germline, CDR1 is MDHEN and CDR2 SYDVKM. As DNA, the CDR3 is TGTGCCAGCAGTTTTCTAGTTCCTGGACTAGCGGCAGGTGAGCACTACAATGAGCAGTTCTTC. This encodes CASSFLVPGLAAGEHYNEQFF.

The chain recombines TRBV28 with TRBJ1-5; TRBD1 is a possible D gene (5 bases). The CDR3 runs 15 residues. With 5 bases removed from V and 3 bases from J, the gap between germline ends came to 14 bases. CDR1 MDHEN and CDR2 SYDVKM come from the germline V gene. This CDR3 reads CASSLGRGPNQPQHF. For the CDR3, the DNA is TGTGCCAGCAGTCTGGGCCGGGGCCCCAATCAGCCCCAGCATTTT.

V gene TRBV25-1 combines with J gene TRBJ2-5; D may be TRBD1 (5 bases). Trimming removed 1 base from V and 4 bases from J, with 13 bases in between. CDR1 MGHDK and CDR2 SYGVNS come from the germline V gene. CDR3 length: 15 residues. The CDR3 protein is CASSESTAILETQYF. The CDR3, as DNA: TGTGCCAGCAGTGAATCGACAGCTATTTTAGAGACCCAGTACTTC. The variable domain in full, with the rest retrieved from reference TRBV25-1 and TRBJ2-5, is EADIYQTPRYLVIGTGKKITLECSQTMGHDKMYWYQQDPGMELHLIHYSYGVNSTEKGDLSSESTVSRIRTEHFPLTLESARPSHTSQYLCASSESTAILETQYFGPGTRLLVL.